This entry describes one T cell receptor beta chain. The assay was immunoSEQ multiplex PCR, and TCRdb's table has in-frame clones only and misses some. The table includes 170,000 or so clones, approximately 83% detected once. The record originates from a study of blood T cell repertoires in COVID-19. Whole-study context: Italy, Spain and the United States were the sources of the convalescent and acute COVID-19 samples.

Germline-derived CDR1 and CDR2 are MNHEY and SVGEGT. The CDR3 length is 17 residues. The V segment lost 3 bases and the J segment 2 bases; nucleotides outside the gene matches: 10. The V and J genes are TRBV6-2 or TRBV6-3 and TRBJ2-3; TRBD2 matches 8 bases. The receptor's source is a woman aged 55-75 years with acute or convalescent COVID-19. The material sequenced was peripheral blood. CDR3 in DNA: TGTGCCAGCAGTTATGGCCGCGGGGGGCGGACCACAGATACGCAGTATTTT. Translation gives CASSYGRGGRTTDTQYF.